One and the same sample provided the 20 T cell receptor beta chains below, sequenced in a study of blood T cell repertoires in COVID-19. Profiling relied on immunoSEQ multiplex PCR, and the TCRdb table lists in-frame clones only, not all of them. The data contain some 320,000 clones, more than 75% of them singletons. Material: PBMCs or T cells enriched from blood (not recorded which). Receptors originate from a woman in her twenties or thirties who had recovered from COVID-19.

Comment on this clone: One end of the junction is discordant with germline, which a read error may explain. This rearrangement joins TRBV19 to TRBJ1-1; tentatively, D is TRBD1 (5 bases). Germline CDR1 LNHDA, CDR2 SQIVND (reference sequence). The CDR3 length is 15 residues. The CDR3 DNA reads TGTGCCAGTAGTATAGATCAAGCTCATTGGGGGGAAGGTTTCTTT. This codes for CASSIDQAHWGEGFF.

The chain combines TRBV19 with TRBJ2-7; D is perhaps TRBD2 (5 bases). Trimming took 5 bases from V and 10 from J, leaving 18 bases between them. The CDR3 covers 13 residues. Per germline, CDR1 LNHDA and CDR2 SQIVND (reference sequence). In DNA form, the CDR3 reads TGTGCCAGTAGTGAGGGAGCAAGAGTCTCTCAGTACTTC. Its protein is CASSEGARVSQYF.

In its sample, this clone was seen a few times. The same CDR3 arises from other DNA sequences in this sample as well. The chain couples TRBV11-2 to TRBJ1-1; 8 bases line up with TRBD1. Looked up from germline, CDR1 is SGHAT and CDR2 is FQNNGV. The trim removed 5 bases at V and 1 base at J, leaving 6 bases unmatched. The CDR3 contains 15 residues. As DNA, the CDR3 is TGTGCCAGCAGCCTGACCGGGACAGGGAACACTGAAGCTTTCTTT. This encodes CASSLTGTGNTEAFF.

As regards this clone: The sample carries other DNA sequences with the same CDR3. The V and J genes are TRBV18 and TRBJ2-3; maybe TRBD2 (5 bases). Trimming took off 6 bases at V and 3 bases at J, with 7 bases between the two ends. Germline values: CDR1 KGHSH, CDR2 LQKENI. This CDR3 spans 12 amino acids. The CDR3 region has the DNA TGTGCCAGCTCCGGCGGGACAGATACGCAGTATTTT. Translation: CASSGGTDTQYF.

The chain has TRBV25-1 and TRBJ1-6, with D perhaps TRBD1 (6 bases). V lost 7 bases and J 7 bases, leaving 17 bases between the germline ends. Germline V lookup: CDR1 MGHDK, CDR2 SYGVNS. CDR3 length: 15 amino acids. In nucleotides, the CDR3 is TGTGCCAGCACACCAGGGGCGCATGGGAATTCACCCCTCCACTTT. Its protein is CASTPGAHGNSPLHF.

This chain links TRBV11-3 with TRBJ2-1, with 10 positions matching TRBD1. The CDR3 contains 15 residues. Germline values: CDR1 SGHNT, CDR2 YENEEA. V was pared by 2 bases and J by 8 bases, with 6 bases of the junction left unmatched. CDR3 protein: CASSLPGQGLHEQFF. CDR3 nucleotides: TGTGCCAGCAGCTTACCGGGACAGGGGTTGCATGAGCAGTTCTTC.

The chain carries TRBV29-1 and TRBJ1-1, with D uncertain. The CDR3 loop spans 11 amino acids. The ends were cut back, 2 bases at V and 6 bases at J, with 7 bases in the middle. Germline V lookup: CDR1 SQVTM, CDR2 ANQGSEA. Here the CDR3 reads CSVESRSEAFF. Here the CDR3 DNA reads TGCAGCGTTGAATCCAGATCTGAAGCTTTCTTT.

This rearrangement joins TRBV9 to TRBJ2-1; TRBD2 matches at 8 bases. The germline V gene encodes CDR1 SGDLS and CDR2 YYNGEE. CDR3 length equals 14 residues. After removal of 4 bases from V and 5 bases from J, the junction contained 5 bases not matched to a gene. The CDR3 DNA reads as TGTGCCAGCAGCCCGCGGGGGGAACACAATGAGCAGTTCTTC. It is translated as CASSPRGEHNEQFF. Combining the CDR3 with reference TRBV9 and TRBJ2-1 gives the whole variable domain DSGVTQTPKHLITATGQRVTLRCSPRSGDLSVYWYQQSLDQGLQFLIQYYNGEERAKGNILERFSAQQFPDLHSELNLSSLELGDSALYFCASSPRGEHNEQFFGPGTRLTVL.

There are a few counts of this clone. The V and J genes are TRBV7-6 and TRBJ1-1; the D is unclear. The CDR3 totals 17 residues. CDR1 is SGHVS and CDR2 is FNYEAQ in the germline V gene. The V and J ends lost 5 bases and 0 bases respectively, with 19 bases between them. This CDR3 reads CASSRSAVGAMNTEAFF. CDR3 DNA: TGTGCCAGCAGCCGCTCGGCGGTAGGTGCCATGAACACTGAAGCTTTCTTT.

The V gene is TRBV6-2 or TRBV6-3, the J gene TRBJ1-1; possibly TRBD1 for D (5 bases). The V end was cut by 2 bases, the J end by 1 base, with 11 bases between. Germline V gene sequence: CDR1 MNHEY, CDR2 SVGEGT. The CDR3 sequence is 15 residues long. CDR3 sequence: CASSYPTATNTEAFF. The DNA of the CDR3 is TGTGCCAGCAGTTACCCGACAGCCACGAACACTGAAGCTTTCTTT.

This rearrangement joins TRBV7-9 to TRBJ2-4; the D is unclear. This CDR3 region has 15 residues. Per germline, CDR1 SEHNR and CDR2 FQNEAQ (reference sequence). With 5 bases removed from V and 8 bases from J, the gap between germline ends came to 19 bases. In DNA form, the CDR3 reads TGTGCCAGCAGCGACACGAATAGAATTTCAGACATTCAGTACTTC. Residues: CASSDTNRISDIQYF.

This rearrangement joins TRBV4-3 to TRBJ2-3; 9 nucleotides agree with TRBD2. J was trimmed by 5 bases and V by 3 bases; bases with no gene match: 3. Germline V gives CDR1 LGHNA, CDR2 YSLEER. This CDR3 contains 14 residues. The CDR3 bases are TGCGCCAGCAGCCATGGCGGGGGGGAAGATACGCAGTATTTT. As protein: CASSHGGGEDTQYF.

The CDR3 DNA reads TGTGCCTGGAGTGCGGGGGACTATGGCTACACCTTC. Residues: CAWSAGDYGYTF. The rearrangement links TRBV30 to TRBJ1-2, with a weak D call TRBD1 (5 bases). This CDR3 spans 12 amino acids. Germline CDR1 and CDR2: GTSNPN and SVGIG (reference sequence). Deletions cut 1 base from V and 3 bases from J, with 6 bases between.

This clone was observed a single time. The genes are TRBV11-2 and TRBJ2-3; the D gene is possibly TRBD2 (5 bases). This CDR3 comprises 13 residues. The ends were cut back, 2 bases at V and 8 bases at J, with 11 bases in the middle. CDR1 is SGHAT and CDR2 is FQNNGV in the germline V gene. This CDR3 reads CASSLSGGVTQYF. CDR3 in DNA: TGTGCCAGCAGCTTATCTGGAGGAGTTACGCAGTATTTT.

V is TRBV5-4 and J is TRBJ1-2; tentatively, D is TRBD1 (5 bases). The CDR3 spans 15 residues. Trimming cost V 4 bases and J 4 bases, with 17 bases left between them. CDR1 and CDR2 (germline): SGHNT, YYREEE (reference sequence). CDR3 region: CASSPQVPYSYGYTF. CDR3 nucleotide sequence: TGTGCCAGCAGCCCACAGGTTCCCTATTCCTATGGCTACACCTTC.

The chain employs TRBV9 and TRBJ2-5, with TRBD1 as a possible D gene (6 bases). Trimming cost V 0 bases and J 1 base, with 13 bases left between them. The CDR3 has 16 amino acids. Germline CDR1 SGDLS, CDR2 YYNGEE. The CDR3 here is CASSVDPGALQETQYF. CDR3 nucleotide sequence: TGTGCCAGCAGCGTAGATCCAGGGGCCCTCCAAGAGACCCAGTACTTC.

The chain uses TRBV24-1 and TRBJ2-1; D might be TRBD2 (5 bases). The germline CDR1 and CDR2 sequences are KGHDR and SFDVKD. This CDR3 spans 13 amino acids. V was trimmed by 9 bases and J by 4 bases, leaving 12 bases between them. The CDR3 loop is CATEGIRYNEQFF. CDR3 sequence (DNA): TGTGCCACCGAGGGAATACGGTACAATGAGCAGTTCTTC.

This sequence joins TRBV12-3 or TRBV12-4 and TRBJ2-1; TRBD1 might be the D (5 bases). The V end was cut by 7 bases, the J end by 0 bases, with 7 bases between. There are 13 residues in the CDR3. CDR3 DNA: TGTGCCAGCAAGGGGTCCTCCTACAATGAGCAGTTCTTC. Translating gives CASKGSSYNEQFF.

This clone was recorded once. The chain is built from TRBV7-2 and TRBJ2-5; 16 bases fit TRBD2. The germline CDR1 and CDR2 sequences are SGHTA and FQGNSA. This CDR3 is 16 amino acids long. V lost 5 bases, J lost 4 bases, and 4 bases stayed unmatched. As DNA, the CDR3 is TGTGCCAGCAGCATCGGGACTAGCGGGGGGGGAGAGACCCAGTACTTC. Translating gives CASSIGTSGGGETQYF. Drawing the rest from reference TRBV7-2 and TRBJ2-5, the complete variable domain is GAGVSQSPSNKVTEKGKDVELRCDPISGHTALYWYRQSLGQGLEFLIYFQGNSAPDKSGLPSDRFSAERTGGSVSTLTIQRTQQEDSAVYLCASSIGTSGGGETQYFGPGTRLLVL.

V usage is TRBV9 and J usage is TRBJ2-3; possible D gene TRBD2, 6 bases. Trimming removed 3 bases from V and 5 bases from J, with 16 bases in between. Germline V gene data show CDR1 as SGDLS and CDR2 as YYNGEE. The CDR3 consists of 15 residues. In DNA, the CDR3 is TGTGCCAGCAGCGAAGGGACTTTTTCCTTAGATACGCAGTATTTT. Protein sequence: CASSEGTFSLDTQYF.